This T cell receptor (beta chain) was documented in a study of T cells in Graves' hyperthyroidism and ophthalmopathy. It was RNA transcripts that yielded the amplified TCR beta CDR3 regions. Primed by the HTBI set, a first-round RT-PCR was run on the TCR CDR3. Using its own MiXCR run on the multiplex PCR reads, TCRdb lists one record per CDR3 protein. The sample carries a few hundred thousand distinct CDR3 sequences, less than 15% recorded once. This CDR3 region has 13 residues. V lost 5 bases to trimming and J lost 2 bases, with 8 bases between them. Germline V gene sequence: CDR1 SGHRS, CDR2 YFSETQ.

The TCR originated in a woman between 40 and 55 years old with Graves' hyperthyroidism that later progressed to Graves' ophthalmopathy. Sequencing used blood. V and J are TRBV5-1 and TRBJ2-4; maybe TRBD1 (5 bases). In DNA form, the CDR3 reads TGCGCCAGCAGTCAGGGTTCCAAAAACATTCAGTACTTC. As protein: CASSQGSKNIQYF.